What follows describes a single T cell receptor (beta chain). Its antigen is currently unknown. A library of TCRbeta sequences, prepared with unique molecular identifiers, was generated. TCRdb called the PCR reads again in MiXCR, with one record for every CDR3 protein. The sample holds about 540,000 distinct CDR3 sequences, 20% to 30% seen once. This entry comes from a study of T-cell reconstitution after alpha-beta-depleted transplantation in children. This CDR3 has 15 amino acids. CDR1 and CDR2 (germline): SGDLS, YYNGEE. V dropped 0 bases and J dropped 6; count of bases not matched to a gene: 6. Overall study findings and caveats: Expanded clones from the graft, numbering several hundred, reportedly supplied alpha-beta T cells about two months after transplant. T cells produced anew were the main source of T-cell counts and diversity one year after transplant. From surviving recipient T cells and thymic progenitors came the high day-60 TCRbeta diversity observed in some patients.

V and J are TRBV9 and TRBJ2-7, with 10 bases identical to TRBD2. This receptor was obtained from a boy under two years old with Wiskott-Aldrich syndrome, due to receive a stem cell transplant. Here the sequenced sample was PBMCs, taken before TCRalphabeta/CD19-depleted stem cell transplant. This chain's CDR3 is CASSVGVAGGAEQYF. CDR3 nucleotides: TGTGCCAGCAGCGTAGGAGTAGCGGGGGGCGCCGAGCAGTACTTC.